The clone carrying this T cell receptor (beta chain) was observed a few times. The antigen is not known. This specimen comes from a study of CD8+ T cells in alopecia areata. Overall study: It was oral tofacitinib, at 5 to 10 mg twice daily, that treated patients received.

Documented treatment: oral pan-JAK inhibitor, 5-10 mg twice daily. It was from alopecia areata patients that lesional scalp punch biopsies and peripheral blood were collected. Extracted RNA was reverse transcribed into cDNA, the sequencing template. Sequencing was performed with immunoSEQ multiplex PCR; in TCRdb, only in-frame clones are kept and a portion is missing. The sample shows 180,000 or so clones, 40% to 55% of them seen only once. General study points: Expanded CD8+ clones among the top 100, and scalp clonality, were significantly decreased by tofacitinib.

This CDR3 has 14 amino acids. From germline, CDR1 is SGHRS and CDR2 YFSETQ. V gave up 4 bases and J gave up 0 bases; unmatched junction bases: 3. The chain links TRBV5-1 to TRBJ2-5, with 7 bases identical to TRBD1. This TCR derives from a human donor with alopecia areata. Sequences were derived from CD8+ T cells sorted from blood, sampled around week 52, from a patient treated with tofacitinib. This CDR3 is CASSPGQYQETQYF. The CDR3 bases are TGCGCCAGCAGCCCGGGACAGTACCAAGAGACCCAGTACTTC.